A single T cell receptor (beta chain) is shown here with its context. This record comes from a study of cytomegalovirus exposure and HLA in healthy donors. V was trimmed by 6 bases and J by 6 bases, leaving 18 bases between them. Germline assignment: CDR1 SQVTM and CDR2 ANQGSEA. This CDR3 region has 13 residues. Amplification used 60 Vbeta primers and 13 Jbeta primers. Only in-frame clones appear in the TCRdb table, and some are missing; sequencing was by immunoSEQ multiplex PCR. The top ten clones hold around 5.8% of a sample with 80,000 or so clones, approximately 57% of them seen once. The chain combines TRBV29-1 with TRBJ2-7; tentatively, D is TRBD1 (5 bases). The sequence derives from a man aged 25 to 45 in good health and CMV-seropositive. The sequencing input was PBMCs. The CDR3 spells CSVTKTGFGEQYF. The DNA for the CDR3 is TGCAGCGTGACGAAAACAGGATTCGGCGAGCAGTACTTC.